The text below deals with one TCR beta chain. The data were taken from a study of identical twins. TCRdb redid the calling of the 5' RACE reads with MiXCR, one entry per CDR3 protein. The table records 1.5 million to 2 million distinct CDR3 sequences, under 35% of them present only once. Germline V gene sequence: CDR1 MNHNS, CDR2 SASEGT. The CDR3 covers 19 residues. The V and J ends lost 6 bases and 6 bases, in that order; junction bases with no gene match: 20. The V call is TRBV6-1, the J call TRBJ2-1, with 10 bases matching TRBD2. Sequenced sample: cord blood. This clonotype was obtained from a newborn girl in good health. CDR3 in amino acids: CASSSKQGRLLAGPNEQFF. The CDR3 DNA reads as TGTGCCAGCAGCTCGAAACAGGGAAGGCTACTAGCGGGGCCCAATGAGCAGTTCTTC.